These 6 T cell receptor beta chains were all obtained from the same sample, sequenced in a study of CD8+ T cells in alopecia areata. Treatment noted: oral pan-JAK inhibitor, 5-10 mg twice daily. Sequencing templates came from extracted RNA that was reverse transcribed into cDNA. The data were produced by immunoSEQ multiplex PCR, yet TCRdb's version contains in-frame clones alone and is incomplete. Of approximately 180,000 clones in the sample, 53% were seen once. The sequences come from CD8+ T cells sorted from blood, collected at week 24, from a patient treated with tofacitinib. The receptors originated from a human donor with alopecia areata.

The CDR3 is CASTAGQGNQPQHF. DNA of the CDR3: TGTGCCAGCACCGCGGGGCAGGGCAATCAGCCCCAGCATTTT. The V and J genes are TRBV6-6 and TRBJ1-5, with TRBD1 as a possible D gene (5 bases). From germline, CDR1 is MNHNY and CDR2 SVGAGI (reference sequence). V shed 7 bases and J shed 2 bases, with 12 bases lying between them. The CDR3 covers 14 residues.

V gene TRBV4-3 combines with J gene TRBJ2-3; the match to TRBD2 covers 10 bases. From germline, CDR1 is LGHNA and CDR2 YSLEER. The CDR3 is made up of 17 amino acids. V gave up 1 base and J gave up 1 base; unmatched junction bases: 5. The CDR3 DNA follows: TGCGCCAGCAGCCAAGGAGCGGGGGGGCTCCGCACAGATACGCAGTATTTT. Protein product: CASSQGAGGLRTDTQYF.

This clone was counted between two and nine times. This sequence joins TRBV13 and TRBJ2-5; 14 nucleotides agree with TRBD2. The CDR3 loop spans 18 amino acids. V lost 4 bases, J lost 2 bases, and 9 bases stayed unmatched. Germline V lookup: CDR1 PRHDT, CDR2 FYEKMQ (reference sequence). DNA for the CDR3: TGTGCCAGCAGCTCCTCGACTAGCGGGGGGGTCTTACAAGAGACCCAGTACTTC. It specifies CASSSSTSGGVLQETQYF.

This clone ranks as medium-sized. The V and J genes are TRBV2 and TRBJ1-2; D gene ambiguous. V was trimmed by 2 bases and J by 5 bases, leaving 3 bases between them. The CDR3 covers 11 residues. CDR1 is SNHLY, CDR2 FYNNEI, per germline. The CDR3 protein is CASSELYGYTF. Written as DNA, the CDR3 is TGTGCCAGCAGTGAATTATATGGCTACACCTTC.

This clone has only a few counts. The CDR3 region has the DNA TGTGCCTGGACACCGGGACAGGGGGCCTACGAGCAGTACTTC. Amino acid sequence: CAWTPGQGAYEQYF. J is TRBJ2-7 and V is TRBV30; 11 bases align to TRBD1. This CDR3 region has 14 residues. From germline, CDR1 is GTSNPN and CDR2 SVGIG (reference sequence). Trimming took 4 bases from V and 2 from J; bases not matched to a gene: 4.

The chain carries TRBV29-1 and TRBJ1-2; perhaps TRBD1 as D (6 bases). Trimming stripped 3 bases from V and 0 bases from J, with 11 bases between. This CDR3 has 14 amino acids. From germline, CDR1 is SQVTM and CDR2 ANQGSEA. The DNA of the CDR3 is TGCAGCGTTGACGTAGGGACACCTAACTATGGCTACACCTTC. Amino acids: CSVDVGTPNYGYTF. The whole variable domain, remainder taken from reference TRBV29-1 and TRBJ1-2, is SAVISQKPSRDICQRGTSLTIQCQVDSQVTMMFWYRQQPGQSLTLIATANQGSEATYESGFVIDKFPISRPNLTFSTLTVSNMSPEDSSIYLCSVDVGTPNYGYTFGSGTRLTVV.